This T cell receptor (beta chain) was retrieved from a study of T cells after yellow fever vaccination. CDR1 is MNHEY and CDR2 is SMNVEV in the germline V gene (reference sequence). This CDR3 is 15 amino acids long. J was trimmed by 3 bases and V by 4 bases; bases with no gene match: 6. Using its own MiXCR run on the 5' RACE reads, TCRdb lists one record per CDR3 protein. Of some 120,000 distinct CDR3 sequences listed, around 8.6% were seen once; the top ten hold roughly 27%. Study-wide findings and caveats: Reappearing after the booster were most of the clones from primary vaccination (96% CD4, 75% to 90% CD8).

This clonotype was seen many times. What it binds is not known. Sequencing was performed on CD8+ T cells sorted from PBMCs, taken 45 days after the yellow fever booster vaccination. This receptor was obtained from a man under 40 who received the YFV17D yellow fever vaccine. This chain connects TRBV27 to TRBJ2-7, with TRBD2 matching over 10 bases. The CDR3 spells CASSSVPSGSYEQYF. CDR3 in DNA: TGTGCCAGCAGTTCTGTGCCTAGCGGGAGCTACGAGCAGTACTTC.